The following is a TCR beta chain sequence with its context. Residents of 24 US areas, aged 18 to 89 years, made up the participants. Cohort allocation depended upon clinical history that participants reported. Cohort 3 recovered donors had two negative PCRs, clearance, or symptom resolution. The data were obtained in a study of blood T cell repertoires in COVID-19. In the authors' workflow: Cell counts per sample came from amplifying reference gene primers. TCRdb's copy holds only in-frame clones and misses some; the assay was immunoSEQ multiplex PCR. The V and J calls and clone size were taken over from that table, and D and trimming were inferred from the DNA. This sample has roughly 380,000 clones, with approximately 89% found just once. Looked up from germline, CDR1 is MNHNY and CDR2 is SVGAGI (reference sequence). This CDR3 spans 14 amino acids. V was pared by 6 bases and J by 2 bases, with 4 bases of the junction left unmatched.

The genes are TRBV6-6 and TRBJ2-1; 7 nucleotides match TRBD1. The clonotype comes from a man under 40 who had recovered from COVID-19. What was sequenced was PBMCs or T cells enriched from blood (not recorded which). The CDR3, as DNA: TGTGCCAGCAGCCTGACAGGGCCCTACAATGAGCAGTTCTTC. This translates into CASSLTGPYNEQFF.